This TCR beta chain originates from a study of T-cell memory formation after mild COVID-19. Whole-study context: Among the donors, TCR clusters were largely specific to each donor. Study-level points and caveats: Clones contracting over day 15 to 85 were CD4/CD8 balanced, with later expanders leaning CD4+.

This clonotype was observed a single time. Its specificity is unknown. TCRdb re-called the 5' RACE reads with MiXCR, one entry per CDR3 protein. The sample contains about 130,000 distinct CDR3 sequences, about 15% of which appear only once. The CDR3 length is 14 residues. V was trimmed by 1 base and J by 13 bases, leaving 14 bases between them. Germline lookup yields CDR1 SGHTA and CDR2 FQGNSA. The origin of this receptor is a man aged 18 to 30 who had mild COVID-19 (a few samples of this study predate the infection). Cell type and time point are not known. The source material was PBMCs or a T cell subset sorted from them (not recorded which). V usage is TRBV7-2 and J usage is TRBJ1-6; no clear D gene. The CDR3 bases are TGTGCCAGCAGCTTAGTAAGGTCTAGGTCTCCCCTCCACTTT. Translated, it gives CASSLVRSRSPLHF.